The clone carrying this T cell receptor beta chain was found many times. Antigen specificity is unknown. These data originate in a study of identical twins. One entry per CDR3 protein, called by TCRdb with MiXCR from the 5' RACE reads. Of approximately 1.8 million distinct CDR3 sequences listed, under 35% are singletons. This CDR3 has 13 amino acids. CDR1 and CDR2 (germline): KGHDR, SFDVKD. V lost 4 bases, J lost 8 bases, and 11 bases lay in between. Study-level findings and limits: Weaker excess sharing between twins was seen in beta out-of-frame sequences.

The material sequenced was cord blood. The V and J genes are TRBV24-1 and TRBJ2-1; unclear D gene. This TCR was recovered from a newborn girl in good health. CDR3 DNA: TGTGCCACCAGTGAGCCCTCTCTCTATGAGCAGTTCTTC. It is translated as CATSEPSLYEQFF.